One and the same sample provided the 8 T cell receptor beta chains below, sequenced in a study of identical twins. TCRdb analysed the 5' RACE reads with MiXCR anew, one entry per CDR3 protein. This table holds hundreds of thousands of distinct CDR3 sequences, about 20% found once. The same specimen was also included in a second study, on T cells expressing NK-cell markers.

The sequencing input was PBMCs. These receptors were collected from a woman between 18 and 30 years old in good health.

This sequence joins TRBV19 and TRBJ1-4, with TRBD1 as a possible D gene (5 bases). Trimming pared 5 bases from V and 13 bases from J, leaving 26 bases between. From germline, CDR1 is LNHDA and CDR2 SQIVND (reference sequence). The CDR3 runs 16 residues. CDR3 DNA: TGTGCCAGTAGTTCCCCAGGCGGGACCGCCGGCTTCACACTGTTTTTT. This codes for CASSSPGGTAGFTLFF.

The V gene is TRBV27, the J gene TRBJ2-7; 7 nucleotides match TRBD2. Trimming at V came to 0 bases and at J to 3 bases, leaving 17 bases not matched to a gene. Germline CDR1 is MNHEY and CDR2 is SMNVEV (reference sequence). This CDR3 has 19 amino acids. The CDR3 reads CASSLSSPADGGSRYEQYF. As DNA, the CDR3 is TGTGCCAGCAGTTTATCTTCCCCGGCTGATGGCGGGAGTCGCTACGAGCAGTACTTC.

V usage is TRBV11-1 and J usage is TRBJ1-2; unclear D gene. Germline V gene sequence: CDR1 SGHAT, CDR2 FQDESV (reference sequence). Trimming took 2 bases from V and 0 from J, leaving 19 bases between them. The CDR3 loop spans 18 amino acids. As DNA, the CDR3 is TGTGCCAGCAGCTTATCCCCCTTATATAGGCAGACTAACTATGGCTACACCTTC. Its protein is CASSLSPLYRQTNYGYTF.

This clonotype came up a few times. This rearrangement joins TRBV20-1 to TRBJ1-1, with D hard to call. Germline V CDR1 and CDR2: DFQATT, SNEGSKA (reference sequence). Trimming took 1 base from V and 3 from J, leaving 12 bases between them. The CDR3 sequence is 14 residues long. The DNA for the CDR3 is TGCAGTGCTAGAGCTCCGGGAGGATACACTGAAGCTTTCTTT. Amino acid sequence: CSARAPGGYTEAFF.

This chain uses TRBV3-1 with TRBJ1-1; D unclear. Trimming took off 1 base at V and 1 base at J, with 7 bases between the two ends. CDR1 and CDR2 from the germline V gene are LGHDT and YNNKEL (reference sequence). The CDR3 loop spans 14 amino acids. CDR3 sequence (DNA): TGTGCCAGCAGCCAAGGCAAAGCGAACACTGAAGCTTTCTTT. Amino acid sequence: CASSQGKANTEAFF.

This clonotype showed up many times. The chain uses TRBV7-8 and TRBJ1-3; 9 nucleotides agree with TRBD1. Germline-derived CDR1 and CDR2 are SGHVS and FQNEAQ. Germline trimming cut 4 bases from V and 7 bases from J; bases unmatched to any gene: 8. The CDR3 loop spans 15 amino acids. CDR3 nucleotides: TGTGCCAGCAGCTATGGGACAGGGTTGCGGAACACCATATATTTT. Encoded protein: CASSYGTGLRNTIYF.

This CDR3 reads CSVKGDIYEQYF. In nucleotides, the CDR3 is TGCAGCGTTAAGGGGGACATCTACGAGCAGTACTTC. This chain connects TRBV29-1 to TRBJ2-7, with D possibly TRBD1 on 6 matching bases. CDR1 and CDR2 from the germline V gene are SQVTM and ANQGSEA. V shed 5 bases and J shed 3 bases, with 11 bases lying between them. This CDR3 is built from 12 residues.

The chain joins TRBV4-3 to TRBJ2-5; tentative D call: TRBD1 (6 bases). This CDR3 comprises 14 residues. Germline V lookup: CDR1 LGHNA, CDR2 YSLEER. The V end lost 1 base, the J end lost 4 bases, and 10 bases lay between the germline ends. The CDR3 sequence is CASSQAGGVETQYF. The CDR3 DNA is TGCGCCAGCAGCCAAGCTGGGGGCGTAGAGACCCAGTACTTC.